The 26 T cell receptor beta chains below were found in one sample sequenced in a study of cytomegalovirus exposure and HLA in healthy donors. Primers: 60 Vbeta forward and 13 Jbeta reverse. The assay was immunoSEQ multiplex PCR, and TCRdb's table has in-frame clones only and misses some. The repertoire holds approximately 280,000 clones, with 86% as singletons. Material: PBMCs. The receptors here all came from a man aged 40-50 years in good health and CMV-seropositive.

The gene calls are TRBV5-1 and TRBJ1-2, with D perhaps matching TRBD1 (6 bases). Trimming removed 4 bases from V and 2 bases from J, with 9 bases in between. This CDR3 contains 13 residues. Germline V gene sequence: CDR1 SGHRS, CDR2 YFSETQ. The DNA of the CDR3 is TGCGCCAGCAGCCGGACAGCCAACTATGGCTACACCTTC. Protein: CASSRTANYGYTF. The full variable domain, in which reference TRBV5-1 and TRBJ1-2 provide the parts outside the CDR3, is KAGVTQTPRYLIKTRGQQVTLSCSPISGHRSVSWYQQTPGQGLQFLFEYFSETQRNKGNFPGRFSGRQFSNSRSEMNVSTLELGDSALYLCASSRTANYGYTFGSGTRLTVV.

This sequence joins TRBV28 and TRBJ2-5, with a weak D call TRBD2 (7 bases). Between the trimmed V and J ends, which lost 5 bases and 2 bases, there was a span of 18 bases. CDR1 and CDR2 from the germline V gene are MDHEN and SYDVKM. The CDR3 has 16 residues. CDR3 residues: CASSPPPAGAQETQYF. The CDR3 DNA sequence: TGTGCCAGCAGTCCCCCCCCCGCGGGGGCACAAGAGACCCAGTACTTC.

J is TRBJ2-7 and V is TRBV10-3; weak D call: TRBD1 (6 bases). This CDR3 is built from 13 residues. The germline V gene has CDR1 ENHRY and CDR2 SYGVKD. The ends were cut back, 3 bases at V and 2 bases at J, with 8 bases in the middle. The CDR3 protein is CAISDRGTYEQYF. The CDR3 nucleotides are TGTGCCATCAGTGACAGGGGTACCTACGAGCAGTACTTC.

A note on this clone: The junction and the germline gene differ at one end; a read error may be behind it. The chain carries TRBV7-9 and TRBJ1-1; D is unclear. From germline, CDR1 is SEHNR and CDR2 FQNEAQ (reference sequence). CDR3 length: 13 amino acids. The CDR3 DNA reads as TGTTCCAGCAGCTTAGGTATCAACACTGAAGCTTTCTTT. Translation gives CSSSLGINTEAFF.

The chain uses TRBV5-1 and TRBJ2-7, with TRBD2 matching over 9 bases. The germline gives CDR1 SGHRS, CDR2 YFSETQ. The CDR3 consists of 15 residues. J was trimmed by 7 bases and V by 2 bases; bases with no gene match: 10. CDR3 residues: CASSFWVAGVGEQYF. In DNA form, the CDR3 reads TGCGCCAGCAGCTTCTGGGTAGCGGGAGTGGGGGAGCAGTACTTC.

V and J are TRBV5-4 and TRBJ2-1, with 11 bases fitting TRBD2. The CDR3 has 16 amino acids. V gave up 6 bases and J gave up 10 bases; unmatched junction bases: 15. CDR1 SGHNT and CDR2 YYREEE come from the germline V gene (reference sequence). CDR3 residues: CASTLATSGSFTEQFF. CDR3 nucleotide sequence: TGTGCCAGCACCCTTGCAACTAGCGGGAGTTTCACCGAGCAGTTCTTC. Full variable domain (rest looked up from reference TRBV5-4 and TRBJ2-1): ETGVTQSPTHLIKTRGQQVTLRCSSQSGHNTVSWYQQALGQGPQFIFQYYREEENGRGNFPPRFSGLQFPNYSSELNVNALELDDSALYLCASTLATSGSFTEQFFGPGTRLTVL.

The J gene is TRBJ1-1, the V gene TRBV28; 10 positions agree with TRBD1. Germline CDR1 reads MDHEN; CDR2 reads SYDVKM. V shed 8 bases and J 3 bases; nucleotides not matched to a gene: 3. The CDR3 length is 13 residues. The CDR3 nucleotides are TGTGCCAGCCGGGACAGGGGATACACTGAAGCTTTCTTT. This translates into CASRDRGYTEAFF. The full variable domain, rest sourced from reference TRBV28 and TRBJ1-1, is DVKVTQSSRYLVKRTGEKVFLECVQDMDHENMFWYRQDPGLGLRLIYFSYDVKMKEKGDIPEGYSVSREKKERFSLILESASTNQTSMYLCASRDRGYTEAFFGQGTRLTVV.

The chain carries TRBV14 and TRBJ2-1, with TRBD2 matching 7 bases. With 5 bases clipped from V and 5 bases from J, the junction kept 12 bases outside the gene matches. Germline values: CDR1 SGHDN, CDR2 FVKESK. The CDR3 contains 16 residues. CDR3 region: CASSYYPGRINNEQFF. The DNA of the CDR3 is TGTGCCAGCAGCTACTACCCCGGGAGGATAAACAATGAGCAGTTCTTC.

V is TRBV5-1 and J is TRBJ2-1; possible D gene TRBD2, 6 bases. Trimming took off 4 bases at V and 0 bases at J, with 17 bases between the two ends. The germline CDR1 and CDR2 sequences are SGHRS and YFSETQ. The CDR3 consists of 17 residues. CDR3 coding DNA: TGCGCCAGCAGCCCCTTAAGCGGGTCGAGCTCCTACAATGAGCAGTTCTTC. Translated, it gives CASSPLSGSSSYNEQFF.

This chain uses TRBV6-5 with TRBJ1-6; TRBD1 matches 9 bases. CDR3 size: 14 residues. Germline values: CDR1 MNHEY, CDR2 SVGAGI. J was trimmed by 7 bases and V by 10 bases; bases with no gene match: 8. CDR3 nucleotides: TGTGCCATAGGACAGGGGAAGCGGAATTCACCCCTCCACTTT. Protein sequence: CAIGQGKRNSPLHF.

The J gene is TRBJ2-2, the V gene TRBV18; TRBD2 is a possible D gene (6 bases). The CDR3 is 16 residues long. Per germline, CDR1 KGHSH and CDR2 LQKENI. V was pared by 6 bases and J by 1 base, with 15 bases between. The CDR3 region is CASSGGRTWNTGELFF. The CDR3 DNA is TGTGCCAGCTCTGGGGGGAGGACCTGGAACACCGGGGAGCTGTTTTTT.

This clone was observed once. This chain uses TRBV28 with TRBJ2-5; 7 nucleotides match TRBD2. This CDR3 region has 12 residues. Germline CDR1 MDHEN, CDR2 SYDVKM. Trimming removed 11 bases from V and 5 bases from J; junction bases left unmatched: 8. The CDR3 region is CASSGAEETQYF. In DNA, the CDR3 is TGTGCCTCCAGCGGGGCCGAGGAGACCCAGTACTTC.

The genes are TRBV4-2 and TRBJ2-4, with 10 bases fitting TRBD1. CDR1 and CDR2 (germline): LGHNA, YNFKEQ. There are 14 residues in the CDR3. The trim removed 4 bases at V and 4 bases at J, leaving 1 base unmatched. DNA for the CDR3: TGTGCCAGCAGCCTGGGACAGGGGAAAAACATTCAGTACTTC. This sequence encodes CASSLGQGKNIQYF.

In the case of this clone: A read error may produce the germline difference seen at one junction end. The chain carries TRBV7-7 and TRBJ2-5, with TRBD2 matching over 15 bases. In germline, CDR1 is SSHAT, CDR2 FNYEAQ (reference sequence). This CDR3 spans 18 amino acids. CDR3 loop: CASSNARTSGRARETQYF. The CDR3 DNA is TGTGCTAGCAGCAACGCGAGGACTAGCGGGAGGGCCCGGGAGACCCAGTACTTC.

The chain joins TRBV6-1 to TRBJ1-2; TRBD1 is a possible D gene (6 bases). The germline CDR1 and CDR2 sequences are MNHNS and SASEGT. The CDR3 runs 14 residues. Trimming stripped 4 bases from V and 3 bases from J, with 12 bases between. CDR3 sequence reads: CASSGGRTDYGYTF. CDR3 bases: TGTGCCAGCAGTGGGGGTAGGACAGACTATGGCTACACCTTC.

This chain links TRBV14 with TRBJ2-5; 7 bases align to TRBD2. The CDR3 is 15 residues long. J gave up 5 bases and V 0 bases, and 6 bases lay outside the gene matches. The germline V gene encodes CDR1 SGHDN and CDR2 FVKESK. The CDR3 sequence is CASSQDRGRMETQYF. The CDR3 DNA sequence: TGTGCCAGCAGCCAAGACCGCGGGAGAATGGAGACCCAGTACTTC.

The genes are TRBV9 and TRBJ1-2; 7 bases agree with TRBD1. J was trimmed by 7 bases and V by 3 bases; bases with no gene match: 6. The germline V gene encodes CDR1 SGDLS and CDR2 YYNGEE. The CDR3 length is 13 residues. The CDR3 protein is CASSGGGRGGYTF. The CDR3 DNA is TGTGCCAGCAGCGGAGGGGGCCGGGGTGGCTACACCTTC.

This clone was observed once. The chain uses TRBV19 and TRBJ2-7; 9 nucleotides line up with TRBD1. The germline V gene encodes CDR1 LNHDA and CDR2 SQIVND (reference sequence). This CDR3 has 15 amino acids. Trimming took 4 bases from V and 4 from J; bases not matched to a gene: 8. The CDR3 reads CASSSPGQGWYEQYF. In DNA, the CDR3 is TGTGCCAGTAGTAGCCCGGGACAGGGTTGGTACGAGCAGTACTTC.

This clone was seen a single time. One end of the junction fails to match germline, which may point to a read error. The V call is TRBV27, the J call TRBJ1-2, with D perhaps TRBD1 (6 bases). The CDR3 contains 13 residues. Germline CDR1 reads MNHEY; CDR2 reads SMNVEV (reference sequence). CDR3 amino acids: CAGSLFGQYGYTF. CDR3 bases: TGTGCCGGCAGTTTATTTGGACAGTATGGCTACACCTTC.

The CDR3 spells CSVRRNTEAFF. CDR3 bases: TGCAGCGTGAGGAGGAACACTGAAGCTTTCTTT. J is TRBJ1-1 and V is TRBV29-1, with D unresolved. Trimming removed 6 bases from V and 1 base from J, with 6 bases in between. Germline V lookup: CDR1 SQVTM, CDR2 ANQGSEA. The CDR3 contains 11 residues.

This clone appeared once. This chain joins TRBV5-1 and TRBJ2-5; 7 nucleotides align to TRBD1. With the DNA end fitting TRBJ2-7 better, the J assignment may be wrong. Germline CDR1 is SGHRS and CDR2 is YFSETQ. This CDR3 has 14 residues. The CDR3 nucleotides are TGCGCCAGCAGCCCGGGACAGAACTCCTACGAGCAGTACTTC. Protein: CASSPGQNSYEQYF.

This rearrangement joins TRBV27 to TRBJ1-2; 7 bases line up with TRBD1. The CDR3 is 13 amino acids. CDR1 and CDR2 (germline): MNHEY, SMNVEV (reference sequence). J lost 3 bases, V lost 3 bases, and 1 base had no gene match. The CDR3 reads CASSFGTDYGYTF. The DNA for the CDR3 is TGTGCCAGCAGTTTCGGGACAGACTATGGCTACACCTTC.

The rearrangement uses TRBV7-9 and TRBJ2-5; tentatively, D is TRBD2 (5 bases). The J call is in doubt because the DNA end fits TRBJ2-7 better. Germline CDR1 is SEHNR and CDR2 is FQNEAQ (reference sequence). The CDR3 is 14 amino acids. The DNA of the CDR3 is TGTGCCAGCAGCTTTACTTACGGGGTTCGCGAGCAGTACTTC. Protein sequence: CASSFTYGVREQYF.

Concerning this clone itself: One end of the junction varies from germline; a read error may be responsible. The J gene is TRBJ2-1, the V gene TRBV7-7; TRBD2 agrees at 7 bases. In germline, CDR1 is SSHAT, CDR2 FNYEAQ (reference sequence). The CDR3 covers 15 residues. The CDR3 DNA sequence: TGTGCTAGCAGCTTATCGGTGTCAGCGGGGAATGAGCAGTTCTTC. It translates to CASSLSVSAGNEQFF.

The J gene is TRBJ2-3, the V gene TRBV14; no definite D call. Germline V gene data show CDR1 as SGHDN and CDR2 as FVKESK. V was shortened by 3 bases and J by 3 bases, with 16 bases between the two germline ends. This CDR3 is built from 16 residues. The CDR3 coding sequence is TGTGCCAGCAGCCAGCTTGACAAAGTATGGACAGATACGCAGTATTTT. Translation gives CASSQLDKVWTDTQYF. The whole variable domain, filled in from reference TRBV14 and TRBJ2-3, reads EAGVTQFPSHSVIEKGQTVTLRCDPISGHDNLYWYRRVMGKEIKFLLHFVKESKQDESGMPNNRFLAERTGGTYSTLKVQPAELEDSGVYFCASSQLDKVWTDTQYFGPGTRLTVL.

The CDR3 nucleotides read TGTGCCAGTAGTATTAGCGCCCGACAGGGGTCTGTCTACGAGCAGTACTTC. This encodes CASSISARQGSVYEQYF. The chain is built from TRBV19 and TRBJ2-7; 8 bases agree with TRBD1. The germline V gene has CDR1 LNHDA and CDR2 SQIVND (reference sequence). The CDR3 has 17 amino acids. The ends lost 3 bases at V and 3 bases at J; junction bases unmatched: 13.